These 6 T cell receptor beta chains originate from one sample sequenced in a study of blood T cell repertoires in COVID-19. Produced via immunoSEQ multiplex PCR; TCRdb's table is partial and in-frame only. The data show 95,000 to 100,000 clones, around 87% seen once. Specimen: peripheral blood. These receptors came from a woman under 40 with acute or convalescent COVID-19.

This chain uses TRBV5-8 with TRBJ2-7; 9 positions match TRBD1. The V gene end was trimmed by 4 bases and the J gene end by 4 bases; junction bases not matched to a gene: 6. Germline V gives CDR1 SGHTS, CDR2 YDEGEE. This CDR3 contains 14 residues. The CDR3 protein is CASSPGTGRYEQYF. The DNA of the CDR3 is TGTGCCAGCAGCCCCGGGACAGGGAGATACGAGCAGTACTTC.

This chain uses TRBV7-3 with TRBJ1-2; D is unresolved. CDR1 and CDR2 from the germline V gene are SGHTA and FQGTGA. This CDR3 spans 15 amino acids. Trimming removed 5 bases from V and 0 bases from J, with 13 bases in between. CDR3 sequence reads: CASSPGAEANYGYTF. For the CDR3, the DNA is TGTGCCAGCAGCCCCGGCGCGGAAGCTAACTATGGCTACACCTTC. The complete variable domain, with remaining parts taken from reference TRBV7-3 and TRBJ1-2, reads GAGVSQTPSNKVTEKGKYVELRCDPISGHTALYWYRQSLGQGPEFLIYFQGTGAADDSGLPNDRFFAVRPEGSVSTLKIQRTERGDSAVYLCASSPGAEANYGYTFGSGTRLTVV.

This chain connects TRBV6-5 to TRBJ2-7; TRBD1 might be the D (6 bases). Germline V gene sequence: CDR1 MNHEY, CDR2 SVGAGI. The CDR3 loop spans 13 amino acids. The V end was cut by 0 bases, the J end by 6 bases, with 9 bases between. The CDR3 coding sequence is TGTGCCAGCAGTTACTCCCAGGGGCTCGAGCAGTACTTC. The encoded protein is CASSYSQGLEQYF.

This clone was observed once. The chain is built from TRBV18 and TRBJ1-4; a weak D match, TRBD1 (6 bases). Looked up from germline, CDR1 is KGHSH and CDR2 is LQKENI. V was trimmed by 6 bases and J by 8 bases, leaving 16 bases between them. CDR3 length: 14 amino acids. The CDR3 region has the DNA TGTGCCAGCTCTCCCTCTCAAAGGGGGGAAAAACTGTTTTTT. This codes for CASSPSQRGEKLFF.

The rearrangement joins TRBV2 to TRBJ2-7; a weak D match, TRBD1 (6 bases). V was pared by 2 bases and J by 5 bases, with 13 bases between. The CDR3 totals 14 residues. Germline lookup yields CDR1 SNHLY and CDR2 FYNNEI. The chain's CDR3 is CASSEIGTTNEQYF. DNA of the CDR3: TGTGCCAGCAGTGAAATCGGGACAACGAACGAGCAGTACTTC.

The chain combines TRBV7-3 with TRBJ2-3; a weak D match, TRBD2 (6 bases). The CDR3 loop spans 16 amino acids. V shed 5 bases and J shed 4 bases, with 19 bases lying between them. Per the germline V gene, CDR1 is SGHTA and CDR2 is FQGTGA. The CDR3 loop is CASSPMRGGGADTQYF. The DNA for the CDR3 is TGTGCCAGCAGCCCTATGCGGGGTGGTGGGGCAGATACGCAGTATTTT.